There are a few counts of the clone carrying this T cell receptor beta chain. Antigen: not known. A much larger clone differs from this one at a single base, so this may be a read error. This sample was included in a study of metastatic and nonmetastatic thyroid tumors. General observations from the study: For both blood and tumor, malignant thyroid tumors reportedly showed significantly higher TCR beta diversity than benign nodules did.

Thyroid surgery took place with no prior treatment in any patient. Germline V gene lookup returns CDR1 SGHTA and CDR2 FQGTGA. V was clipped by 8 bases and J by 2 bases, with 14 bases between them. The CDR3 extends over 14 amino acids. TCRdb redid the clone calls on the PCR reads using MiXCR. The table has around 24,000 clones, around an eighth seen once. The sample consisted of blood. The receptor comes from a female donor with papillary thyroid cancer or a benign thyroid nodule (not recorded which). Some clones in this sample may be carry-over from other donors' samples. This chain uses TRBV7-3 with TRBJ2-3; D may be TRBD1 (5 bases). CDR3 amino acids: CASGRTPYTDTQYF. As DNA, the CDR3 is TGTGCCAGCGGCCGGACACCTTACACAGATACGCAGTATTTT.